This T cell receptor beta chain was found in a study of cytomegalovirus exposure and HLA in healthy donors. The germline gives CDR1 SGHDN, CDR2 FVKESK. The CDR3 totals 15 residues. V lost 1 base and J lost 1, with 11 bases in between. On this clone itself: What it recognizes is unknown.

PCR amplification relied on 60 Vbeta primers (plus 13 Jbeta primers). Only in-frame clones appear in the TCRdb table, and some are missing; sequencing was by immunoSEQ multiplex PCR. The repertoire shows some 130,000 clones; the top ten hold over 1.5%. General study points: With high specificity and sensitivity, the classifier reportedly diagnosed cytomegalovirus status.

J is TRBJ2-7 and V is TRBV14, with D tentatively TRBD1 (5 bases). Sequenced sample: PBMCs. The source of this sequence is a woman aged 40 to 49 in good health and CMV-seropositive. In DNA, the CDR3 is TGTGCCAGCAGCCAAGTGGGGCAGTTATCCTACGAGCAGTACTTC. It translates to CASSQVGQLSYEQYF. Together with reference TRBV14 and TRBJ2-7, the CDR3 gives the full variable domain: EAGVTQFPSHSVIEKGQTVTLRCDPISGHDNLYWYRRVMGKEIKFLLHFVKESKQDESGMPNNRFLAERTGGTYSTLKVQPAELEDSGVYFCASSQVGQLSYEQYFGPGTRLTVT.